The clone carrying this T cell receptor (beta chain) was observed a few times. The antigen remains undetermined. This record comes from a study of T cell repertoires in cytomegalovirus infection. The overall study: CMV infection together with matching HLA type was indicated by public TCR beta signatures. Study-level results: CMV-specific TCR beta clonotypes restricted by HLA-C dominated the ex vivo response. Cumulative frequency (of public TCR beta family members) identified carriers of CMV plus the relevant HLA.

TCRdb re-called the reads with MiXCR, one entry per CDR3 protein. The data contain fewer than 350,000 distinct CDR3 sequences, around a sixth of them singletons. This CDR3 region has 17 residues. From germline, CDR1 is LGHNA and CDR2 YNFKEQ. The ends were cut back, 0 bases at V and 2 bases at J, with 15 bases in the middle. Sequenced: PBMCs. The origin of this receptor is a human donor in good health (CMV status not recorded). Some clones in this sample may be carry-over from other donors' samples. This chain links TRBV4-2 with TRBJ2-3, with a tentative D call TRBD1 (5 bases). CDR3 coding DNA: TGTGCCAGCAGCCAAGATCGAAGGCAGGGTGCCACAGATACGCAGTATTTT. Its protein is CASSQDRRQGATDTQYF.